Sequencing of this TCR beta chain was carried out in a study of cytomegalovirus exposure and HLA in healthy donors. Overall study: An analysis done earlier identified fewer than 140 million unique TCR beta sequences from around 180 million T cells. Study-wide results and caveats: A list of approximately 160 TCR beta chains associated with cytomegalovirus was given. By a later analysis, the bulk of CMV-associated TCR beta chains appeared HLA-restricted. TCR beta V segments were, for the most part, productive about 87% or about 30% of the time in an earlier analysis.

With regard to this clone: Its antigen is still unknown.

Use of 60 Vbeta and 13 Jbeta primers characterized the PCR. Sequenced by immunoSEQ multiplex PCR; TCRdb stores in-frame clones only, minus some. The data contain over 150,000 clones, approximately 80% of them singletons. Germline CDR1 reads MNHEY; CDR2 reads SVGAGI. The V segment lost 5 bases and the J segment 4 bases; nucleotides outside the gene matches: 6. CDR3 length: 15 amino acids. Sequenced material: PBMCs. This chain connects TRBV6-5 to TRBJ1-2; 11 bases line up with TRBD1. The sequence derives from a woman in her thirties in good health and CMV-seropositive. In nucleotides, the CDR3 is TGTGCCAGCAGTACGGGGACAGGGGGATCCTATGGCTACACCTTC. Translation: CASSTGTGGSYGYTF.